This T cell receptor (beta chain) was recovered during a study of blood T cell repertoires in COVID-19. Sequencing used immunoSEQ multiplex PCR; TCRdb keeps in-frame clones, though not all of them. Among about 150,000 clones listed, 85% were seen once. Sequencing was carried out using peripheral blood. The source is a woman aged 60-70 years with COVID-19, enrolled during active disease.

This CDR3 is CASSVTRGNTGELFF. The CDR3 DNA sequence: TGTGCCAGCAGCGTTACGCGGGGGAACACCGGGGAGCTGTTTTTT. The V gene is TRBV9, the J gene TRBJ2-2, with a possible D match to TRBD2 (6 bases). V was shortened by 2 bases and J by 1 base, with 9 bases between the two germline ends. The germline V gene has CDR1 SGDLS and CDR2 YYNGEE. There are 15 residues in the CDR3.